The present T cell receptor beta chain was sequenced within a study of T cell responses to AZD1222 COVID-19 vaccine. Regarding the study as a whole: Most donors were white British and more were female, and clonal diversity was possibly underestimated. Spike-specific TCR breadth and depth both grew after two AZD1222 doses. Every sample of the repertoires postdated the peak T cell response.

Only in-frame clones appear in the TCRdb table, and some are missing; sequencing was by immunoSEQ multiplex PCR. The sample has approximately 110,000 clones, around 92% seen once. Note on this clone: Its target is not known.

This CDR3 spans 20 amino acids. Trimming at V came to 2 bases and at J to 5 bases, leaving 19 bases not matched to a gene. CDR1 is MNHEY and CDR2 is SMNVEV in the germline V gene (reference sequence). The rearrangement joins TRBV27 to TRBJ2-1; 9 bases line up with TRBD1. The sample here was peripheral blood, taken 28 days after the second AZD1222 dose. The receptor's source is an adult who received the AZD1222 COVID-19 vaccine. The CDR3: CASSLRLLLGTGLRDNEQFF. The CDR3 bases are TGTGCCAGCAGTTTAAGGCTCCTTTTGGGGACAGGGCTAAGGGACAATGAGCAGTTCTTC.